A single sample gave rise to the 30 T cell receptor beta chains below, sequenced in a study of blood T cells in healthy people across ages (dated by TCRdb to the mid-2010s). The library was prepared using 5' RACE. A second PCR of roughly 6 to 12 cycles was run with a J-beta primer mix and a sample-barcoded 5' primer. Using fastp trimming at Q25 and MiXCR clonotype assembly, TCRdb reanalyzed the public sequencing data and kept in-frame beta chains. Each record represents a unique CDR3 protein, reported with the most common genes and DNA among its rows. A total of fewer than 2,000,000 distinct CDR3 sequences appear in this sample, about two fifths of them only once. The ten largest clones capture under 30% of the sample. The specimen was blood. These receptors were obtained from a human donor in good health.

Note on this clonotype: Relative to the germline gene, one junction end is altered; a read error may explain this. The chain employs TRBV12-3 or TRBV12-4 and TRBJ2-3; the D gene is possibly TRBD1 (6 bases). The CDR3 is 16 amino acids. The CDR3 spells CASSRYLGASTDTEYF. In DNA form, the CDR3 reads TGTGCCAGCAGCAGATACCTGGGGGCTAGCACAGATACGGAGTATTTT.

This clonotype has a handful of counts. The rearrangement joins TRBV7-3 to TRBJ2-1; D might be TRBD2 (6 bases). CDR1 and CDR2 (germline): SGHTA, FQGTGA. The CDR3 covers 15 residues. The V and J ends lost 3 bases and 5 bases respectively, with 14 bases between them. CDR3 sequence reads: CASSFTGVTHNEQFF. The CDR3 DNA reads TGTGCCAGCAGCTTCACGGGGGTGACCCACAATGAGCAGTTCTTC.

On this clonotype itself: Possible read error: a much larger clone is one base away. This sequence joins TRBV27 and TRBJ2-7; perhaps TRBD1 as D (5 bases). The V gene lost 4 bases and the J gene lost 2 bases, with 12 bases spanning the gap. The CDR3 sequence is 14 residues long. Germline V CDR1 and CDR2: MNHEY, SMNVEV (reference sequence). The CDR3 region has the DNA TGTGCCAGCAGTTGCAGGGTAGGAACCTACGAGCAGTACTTC. This codes for CASSCRVGTYEQYF.

This chain links TRBV5-1 with TRBJ1-4, with D perhaps matching TRBD1 (5 bases). This CDR3 spans 15 amino acids. Trimming took off 3 bases at V and 6 bases at J, with 15 bases between the two ends. Germline assignment: CDR1 SGHRS and CDR2 YFSETQ. The CDR3 loop is CASSSVPGVDEKLFF. CDR3 DNA: TGCGCCAGCAGCTCTGTACCGGGGGTAGATGAAAAACTGTTTTTT.

This chain links TRBV28 with TRBJ2-6; 9 bases agree with TRBD1. CDR3 length: 19 amino acids. Germline V gene lookup returns CDR1 MDHEN and CDR2 SYDVKM. Trimming took 5 bases from V and 1 from J; bases not matched to a gene: 12. The CDR3 DNA is TGTGCCAGCAGTCTGGGCCCGGACAGGGGCAGATCTGGGGCCAACGTCCTGACTTTC. Its translation is CASSLGPDRGRSGANVLTF.

This chain joins TRBV20-1 and TRBJ2-7; D is undetermined. V lost 3 bases and J 2 bases, leaving 17 bases between the germline ends. CDR3 length: 15 residues. Germline lookup yields CDR1 DFQATT and CDR2 SNEGSKA (reference sequence). CDR3 loop: CSASSKTNLPYEQYF. In nucleotides, the CDR3 is TGCAGTGCTAGTAGCAAAACAAATCTACCCTACGAGCAGTACTTC.

The CDR3 DNA follows: TGTGCCAGCAGTTCCAGGGAAAGATATGGCTACACCTTC. Its protein is CASSSRERYGYTF. The V gene is TRBV12-3 or TRBV12-4, the J gene TRBJ1-2; tentatively, D is TRBD1 (5 bases). The V and J ends lost 4 bases and 5 bases respectively, with 11 bases between them. The CDR3 runs to 13 residues.

On this clonotype: This may come from a read error, since a much larger clone is one base off. This chain joins TRBV7-2 and TRBJ2-1, with TRBD2 matching over 10 bases. The V and J ends lost 4 bases and 0 bases, in that order; junction bases with no gene match: 9. The CDR3 has 18 amino acids. Germline-derived CDR1 and CDR2 are SGHTA and FQGNSA. CDR3 sequence reads: CASSSSLASGGSYNEQFF. CDR3 sequence (DNA): TGTGCCAGCAGCTCGAGTTTAGCTAGCGGGGGCTCCTACAATGAGCAGTTCTTC.

The rearrangement links TRBV7-2 to TRBJ2-7, with 7 bases that match TRBD2. The assigned J gene may be wrong: the sequence end matches TRBJ2-5 better. This CDR3 contains 16 residues. The germline gives CDR1 SGHTA, CDR2 FQGNSA. The CDR3 sequence: CASSLRSGGGFETQYF. CDR3 coding DNA: TGTGCCAGCAGCTTGCGGTCTGGGGGGGGGTTTGAGACCCAGTACTTC.

This clonotype has more than one count but fewer than ten. The chain employs TRBV28 and TRBJ2-5; the D gene is possibly TRBD1 (7 bases). The germline V gene has CDR1 MDHEN and CDR2 SYDVKM. This CDR3 is built from 19 residues. Trimming took 6 bases from V and 1 from J, leaving 27 bases between them. The CDR3 DNA sequence: TGTGCCAGCAGGGGGGAAGGGACAGTCCGGCGGGGAGTCCAAGAGACCCAGTACTTC. Amino acid sequence: CASRGEGTVRRGVQETQYF.

This chain links TRBV28 with TRBJ1-4; D is perhaps TRBD1 (5 bases). The CDR3 is 14 residues long. Trimming shortened V by 2 bases and J by 6 bases, and 10 bases separated the two germline ends. Germline V CDR1 and CDR2: MDHEN, SYDVKM. In DNA form, the CDR3 reads TGTGCCAGCAGTTTAGGGGGTACGGATGAAAAACTGTTTTTT. It codes for CASSLGGTDEKLFF.

This clonotype was recorded a few times. This could be a read error, since a much larger clone is one nucleotide away. The chain has TRBV11-2 and TRBJ2-3, with D perhaps TRBD1 (5 bases). The CDR3 is made up of 14 amino acids. The germline CDR1 and CDR2 sequences are SGHAT and FQNNGV. Trimming left V 2 bases short and J 1 base short, with 7 bases between. As DNA, the CDR3 is TGTGCCAGCAGCTTAACCAGGGGCACAGATACGCAGTATTTT. Translated: CASSLTRGTDTQYF. Filled out from reference TRBV11-2 and TRBJ2-3, the complete variable domain reads EAGVAQSPRYKIIEKRQSVAFWCNPISGHATLYWYQQILGQGPKLLIQFQNNGVVDDSQLPKDRFSAERLKGVDSTLKIQPAKLEDSAVYLCASSLTRGTDTQYFGPGTRLTVL.

This clonotype was seen just once. The genes are TRBV6-1 and TRBJ2-1; no reliable D call. CDR1 is MNHNS, CDR2 SASEGT, per germline. V was clipped by 7 bases and J by 6 bases, with 10 bases between them. The CDR3 has 12 amino acids. Written as DNA, the CDR3 is TGTGCCAGCATCCCCCGGAGCAATGAGCAGTTCTTC. Translation gives CASIPRSNEQFF.

The gene calls are TRBV5-1 and TRBJ1-2; D unclear. Between the trimmed V and J ends, which lost 0 bases and 8 bases, there was a span of 11 bases. Germline CDR1 SGHRS, CDR2 YFSETQ. This CDR3 is 13 amino acids long. CDR3 sequence reads: CASSLVEVKGYTF. In DNA, the CDR3 is TGCGCCAGCAGCTTGGTAGAAGTGAAGGGCTACACCTTC.

V and J are TRBV10-3 and TRBJ2-5; 11 bases are shared with TRBD2. CDR1 is ENHRY, CDR2 SYGVKD, per germline. This CDR3 contains 15 residues. After removal of 6 bases from V and 1 base from J, the junction contained 4 bases not matched to a gene. The DNA for the CDR3 is TGTGCCATCAGGGCTAGCGGGGGGCTCCAAGAGACCCAGTACTTC. It codes for CAIRASGGLQETQYF.

The V call is TRBV5-8, the J call TRBJ1-1, with TRBD1 as a possible D gene (6 bases). The CDR3 loop spans 15 amino acids. Trimming took off 3 bases at V and 2 bases at J, with 14 bases between the two ends. Germline CDR1 SGHTS, CDR2 YDEGEE. CDR3: CASSSGHRANTEAFF. Here the CDR3 DNA reads TGTGCCAGCAGCTCGGGACACAGGGCCAACACTGAAGCTTTCTTT. Complete variable domain (other parts from reference TRBV5-8 and TRBJ1-1): EAGVTQSPTHLIKTRGQQATLRCSPISGHTSVYWYQQALGLGLQFLLWYDEGEERNRGNFPPRFSGRQFPNYSSELNVNALELEDSALYLCASSSGHRANTEAFFGQGTRLTVV.

The V call is TRBV12-3 or TRBV12-4, the J call TRBJ2-3; D ambiguous. This CDR3 region has 12 residues. V was pared by 7 bases and J by 3 bases, with 8 bases between. As DNA, the CDR3 is TGTGCCAGCACCTATAGGACAGATACGCAGTATTTT. Protein sequence: CASTYRTDTQYF.

The chain combines TRBV28 with TRBJ2-1; 11 positions agree with TRBD2. The CDR3 runs 23 residues. The J segment lost 0 bases and the V segment lost 8 bases, leaving 27 bases of the junction unmatched. Germline CDR1 MDHEN, CDR2 SYDVKM. The CDR3 sequence: CASALPTQGYSTSGVTSYNEQFF. CDR3 nucleotides: TGTGCCAGCGCACTCCCCACACAGGGCTACTCGACTAGCGGGGTTACCTCCTACAATGAGCAGTTCTTC.

This rearrangement joins TRBV27 to TRBJ1-4, with unresolved D. The CDR3 length is 13 residues. Deletions cut 4 bases from V and 8 bases from J, with 11 bases between. Germline-derived CDR1 and CDR2 are MNHEY and SMNVEV (reference sequence). The CDR3: CASSWISGEKLFF. The CDR3, as DNA: TGTGCCAGCAGTTGGATTTCCGGGGAAAAACTGTTTTTT.

As concerns this clonotype: This may stem from a read error, because a much larger clone lies one nucleotide away. The rearrangement uses TRBV5-1 and TRBJ2-4; 11 bases are shared with TRBD1. The length of the CDR3 is 15 residues. CDR1 and CDR2 from the germline V gene are SGHRS and YFSETQ. CDR3 in amino acids: CVSTRDRGVKNIQYF. In DNA form, the CDR3 reads TGCGTCAGCACACGGGACAGGGGGGTCAAAAACATTCAGTACTTC.

Concerning this clonotype itself: At one boundary the junction diverges from the germline segment, which might be a read error. The rearrangement links TRBV10-3 to TRBJ2-7, with D possibly matching TRBD1 (6 bases). The CDR3 is made up of 15 amino acids. The V gene's germline CDR1 is ENHRY and CDR2 SYGVKD. CDR3 loop: CAISELGATSSEQYF. The CDR3, as DNA: TGTGCCATCAGTGAGCTGGGGGCTACTTCCTCCGAGCAGTACTTC.

The chain couples TRBV10-3 to TRBJ2-7; a weak D match, TRBD1 (8 bases). Germline CDR1 is ENHRY and CDR2 is SYGVKD. CDR3 length: 12 amino acids. Trimming left V 10 bases short and J 5 bases short, with 15 bases between. CDR3 in DNA: TGTGCCACTGCACAGGGGGGGAACGAGCAGTACTTC. Translating it yields CATAQGGNEQYF.

The chain has TRBV6-2 or TRBV6-3 and TRBJ2-1; maybe TRBD1 (6 bases). The V gene's germline CDR1 is MNHEY and CDR2 SVGEGT. With 9 bases removed from V and 6 bases from J, the gap between germline ends came to 24 bases. The CDR3 loop spans 16 amino acids. The chain's CDR3 is CASSRNTKLQGNEQFF. CDR3 DNA: TGTGCCAGTAGCCGCAACACGAAATTACAGGGCAATGAGCAGTTCTTC.

The V and J genes are TRBV4-3 and TRBJ1-2; 7 nucleotides agree with TRBD1. CDR3 length equals 14 residues. The V gene's germline CDR1 is LGHNA and CDR2 YSLEER. With V trimmed by 0 bases and J by 7 bases, 5 bases remained unmatched. CDR3 sequence reads: CASSQDDRAGGYTF. In DNA form, the CDR3 reads TGCGCCAGCAGCCAAGATGACAGGGCGGGTGGCTACACCTTC.

The J gene is TRBJ1-3, the V gene TRBV6-5; D ambiguous. The CDR3 is made up of 13 amino acids. The V gene lost 0 bases and the J gene lost 4 bases, with 4 bases spanning the gap. Germline assignment: CDR1 MNHEY and CDR2 SVGAGI. In DNA form, the CDR3 reads TGTGCCAGCAGTTACTCTGAGGGAAACACCATATATTTT. The encoded protein is CASSYSEGNTIYF.

DNA for the CDR3: TGTGCCAGCAGTGTTCGACAGGGCCCCGCTGTTGGTCGTGAGCAGTTCTTC. Amino acids: CASSVRQGPAVGREQFF. The J gene is TRBJ2-1, the V gene TRBV2; 7 nucleotides align to TRBD1. V lost 4 bases to trimming and J lost 9 bases; unmatched junction nucleotides: 18. This CDR3 is built from 17 residues. Germline V CDR1 and CDR2: SNHLY, FYNNEI.

J is TRBJ2-2 and V is TRBV6-5; D ambiguous. CDR3 length equals 11 residues. Deletions cut 7 bases from V and 7 bases from J, with 7 bases between. Germline CDR1 reads MNHEY; CDR2 reads SVGAGI. As DNA, the CDR3 is TGTGCCAGCATAGGTATCGGGGAGCTGTTTTTT. Translating gives CASIGIGELFF.

The gene calls are TRBV20-1 and TRBJ2-7; D not certain. Germline CDR1 DFQATT, CDR2 SNEGSKA (reference sequence). The CDR3 contains 14 residues. The V gene lost 4 bases and the J gene lost 5 bases, with 18 bases spanning the gap. CDR3 amino acids: CSATWASPQDEQYF. As DNA, the CDR3 is TGCAGTGCTACGTGGGCCAGCCCCCAAGACGAGCAGTACTTC.

The chain has TRBV5-1 and TRBJ2-3, with TRBD2 matching over 7 bases. Germline lookup yields CDR1 SGHRS and CDR2 YFSETQ. V was pared by 4 bases and J by 2 bases, with 10 bases of the junction left unmatched. The length of the CDR3 is 16 residues. The CDR3 nucleotides are TGCGCCAGCAGCCAAACACCGGGACTATCCACAGATACGCAGTATTTT. Translating gives CASSQTPGLSTDTQYF. Looking up the rest from reference TRBV5-1 and TRBJ2-3 gives the full variable domain: KAGVTQTPRYLIKTRGQQVTLSCSPISGHRSVSWYQQTPGQGLQFLFEYFSETQRNKGNFPGRFSGRQFSNSRSEMNVSTLELGDSALYLCASSQTPGLSTDTQYFGPGTRLTVL.

The chain has TRBV28 and TRBJ2-1; TRBD1 aligns across 7 bases. The J segment lost 7 bases and the V segment lost 2 bases, leaving 8 bases of the junction unmatched. The CDR3 spans 15 residues. Germline V gene data show CDR1 as MDHEN and CDR2 as SYDVKM. The CDR3 bases are TGTGCCAGCAGTTTACAGGGGGTTGCGGGTAATGAGCAGTTCTTC. Protein: CASSLQGVAGNEQFF.